The TCR beta chain described here comes from a study of blood T cells in healthy people across ages (dated by TCRdb to 2015 to 2017). General notes on the study: In model experiments, template switching captured about one uniquely barcoded TCR beta cDNA molecule for every two T cells. Age-related changes in TCR beta repertoire diversity were measured in the study by deep sequencing normalized with unique cDNA molecular identifiers. The donors were split into four age groups: young (average 16 years), middle-aged (39), aged (62) and long-lived (82). Using the same blood draw, the study looked at two additional independent replicas of 1 million unique cDNA reads for two donors, one aged 18 to 29 and the other aged 80 or older.

Library creation used 5' RACE. Instrument on record: Illumina HiSeq 2500. The second PCR ran for roughly 7 to 11 cycles and used a J-beta primer mix along with a sample-barcoded 5' primer. A unique molecular identifier was introduced onto each TCR beta cDNA molecule by a template-switch 5' adaptor carrying 12 random nucleotides. At least 3 million CDR3-containing paired-end reads were obtained from each sample. First-strand cDNA was synthesized from all RNA with the Mint cDNA synthesis kit, primed by a TRBC-specific oligonucleotide. After uracil-DNA glycosylase treatment, a first 18-cycle PCR used universal primers M1SS and BC2_uni_R on all cDNA. The study's processing was this. For normalization, 1 million high-quality reads, each with a distinct molecular identifier, were randomly selected from each sample. Reads with shared molecular identifiers were discarded instead of being binned into consensus sequences. CDR3 identification, clonotype clustering and error correction used MiTCR with a Q25 quality threshold and the strictest error-elimination algorithm. Lower-bound total TCR beta diversity was estimated with a nonparametric unseen species model using Euler transformation. The public reads were run again by TCRdb, first through fastp at Q25 and then through MiXCR, and only productive beta chains were kept. Duplicate CDR3 protein sequences are folded into a single record with the most common DNA and genes. TCRdb's processing, not the authors' own work, is the source of the V and J calls. The sample yields 600,000 to 900,000 distinct CDR3 sequences; roughly 25% were counted once. The ten biggest clones cover about 2.9% of the sample.

On the study overall, not on this receptor specifically: The CMV infection status of donors was not known, potentially confounding age-related changes in expanded clonotypes. Observed TCR beta diversity correlated strongly with the percentage of naive T cells measured by flow cytometry. Observed TCR beta diversity per million T cells fell roughly linearly with age, and a significant reduction was already apparent by age roughly 40. Compared with the aged group, the long-lived group had more naive CD4+ T cells, fewer expanded clones and increased TCR diversity, suggesting age selection. Estimates of total diversity based on one million sequenced T cells were regarded as lower bounds and as underestimates. Bulk unsorted PBMC profiling prevented conclusive comparison of naive and antigen-experienced compartments.

From the germline V gene (reference sequence), CDR1 is SEHNR and CDR2 is FQNEAQ. The CDR3 numbers 15 residues from cysteine through phenylalanine. Only CDR3 DNA is held: 45 bases, read in frame from base 1. Notes on this clonotype: Its binding antigen is unknown. The sample holds no much larger clone one base away, and base qualities are not on file.

Systemically healthy Caucasian individuals from Russia, 39 in total and aged about 6 to 100 years, were included as donors. Each donor gave approximately 9.3 milliliters of peripheral blood, collected into EDTA-treated Vacutainer tubes. Ficoll-Paque density-gradient centrifugation was used to isolate PBMCs, with at least 6.5 million per sample. Trizol reagent was used to extract total RNA from PBMCs, with at least 6 micrograms per sample. For every donor, an aliquot of PBMCs went through flow cytometry to measure the percentages of naive CD45RAhigh/CD27high T cells. The data also belong to a second study, concerning T cells of mothers and their children. As the second paper documents: Nine systemically healthy Caucasian individuals served as donors, namely three mothers together with their six children. cDNA synthesis consumed the entire amount of extracted RNA, loaded at approximately 1.6 ug RNA in each 15 ul reaction. In the second PCR, the M1S primer introduced both the sample barcodes and 2-4 random nucleotides. More than 9 million TCR beta CDR3 reads were obtained from each mother, and roughly 3.1 million reads were obtained from each child. Thymic selection shapes the output of TCR recombination in a similar way in related and unrelated pairs, and inherited differences have a minor effect. Normalized repertoire overlap was always found to be slightly, but never significantly, higher in related mother-child pairs than in unrelated mother-child pairs. With a sensitivity of approximately 100 clones per million clonotypes, no persistent microchimeric T cell clones were detected. The study used deep NGS to compare TCR beta repertoires of mothers and children, seeking features distinguishing related mother-child pairs from unrelated individuals. On average, the children were approximately 12 +/- 4 years old, while the mothers were around 40 +/- 4 years old. After adapter ligation with NEBNext reagents, the libraries were sequenced on Illumina HiSeq 2000 with 100+100 nt paired-end reads. To avoid cross-contamination, the mother libraries and the child libraries were prepared a month apart and sequenced in separate runs. Each donor had between roughly 450,000 and 2,300,000 distinct TCR beta clonotypes identified. Naive TCR beta clonotypes were estimated from low-frequency clonotypes matched to each donor's FACS-determined naive share, without sorting.

Sample: blood. The chain employs TRBV7-9 and TRBJ2-7, with 11 middle bases fitting TRBD2. The J call may be mistaken, given a closer DNA end match to TRBJ2-1. The receptor was isolated from a boy aged 10-17 years in good health. The nucleotides are TGTGCCAGCAGCTTATTGGTGACTAGCGGGATTGAGCAGTTCTTC. Translated, it gives CASSLLVTSGIEQFF.